A single sample is the source of the 2 T cell receptor beta chains below, sequenced in a study of graft-versus-host responses after intestinal transplantation (dated by TCRdb to the early 2020s). The antigens of these receptors remain unknown. This sample's time point label indicates: cells obtained before transplantation from donor or recipient. Libraries were constructed by the immunoSEQ multiplex PCR assay. In its TCRdb copy, this immuneACCESS table keeps in-frame sequences only and misses some clones. Where compared with another copy, unresolved V genes explain less than half of these, and the others have no known cause. Recorded for this sample are fewer than 110,000 clones; 80% to 90% of them occurred a single time. Roughly 0.71% of the sample belongs to the ten largest clones. Specimen: unstimulated CD4+ T cells sorted from spleen or lymph node cells, collected before transplant. All receptors derive from a human donor who was the organ donor for an intestinal transplant.

The V gene is TRBV18, the J gene TRBJ1-2; 10 nucleotides align to TRBD1. CDR3 size: 14 residues. The germline V gene has CDR1 KGHSH and CDR2 LQKENI. Unmatched junction bases numbered 6, after V lost 3 bases and J lost 8 bases. DNA of the CDR3: TGTGCCAGCTCACCCGTCGGGACAGGGGTAGGCTACACCTTC. Protein: CASSPVGTGVGYTF.

This rearrangement joins TRBV19 to TRBJ1-3; weak D call: TRBD1 (5 bases). CDR3 length: 14 residues. The V gene's germline CDR1 is LNHDA and CDR2 SQIVND (reference sequence). Trimming removed 1 base at V and 4 bases at J, with 8 bases between. The DNA for the CDR3 is TGTGCCAGTAGTATAGCCCGGGGGGGAAACACCATATATTTT. Translated, it gives CASSIARGGNTIYF.